Sequencing of this T cell receptor beta chain was carried out in a study of PD-1 blockade in classical Hodgkin lymphoma. Broader study findings: Complete responders entered with baseline diversity on par with newly diagnosed patients, the results showed.

This clone was counted between two and nine times. Its target is unknown. Only in-frame clones appear in the TCRdb table, and some are missing; sequencing was by immunoSEQ multiplex PCR. The table includes about 16,000 clones, approximately 68% detected once. There are 13 residues in the CDR3. V lost 6 bases and J lost 5, with 10 bases in between. Germline assignment: CDR1 MDHEN and CDR2 SYDVKM. Specified time point: cycle 4 day 1 (C4D1), after about 6 weeks of nivolumab. Every patient relapsed after autologous stem cell transplantation, and brentuximab vedotin exposure varied. The sequences come from peripheral blood mononuclear cells (PBMCs), collected before the fourth cycle of nivolumab. The receptor's source is a human donor with classical Hodgkin lymphoma. This chain uses TRBV28 with TRBJ1-4, with D uncertain. CDR3 amino acids: CASRTIENEKLFF. The DNA for the CDR3 is TGTGCCAGCAGAACCATAGAGAATGAAAAACTGTTTTTT.